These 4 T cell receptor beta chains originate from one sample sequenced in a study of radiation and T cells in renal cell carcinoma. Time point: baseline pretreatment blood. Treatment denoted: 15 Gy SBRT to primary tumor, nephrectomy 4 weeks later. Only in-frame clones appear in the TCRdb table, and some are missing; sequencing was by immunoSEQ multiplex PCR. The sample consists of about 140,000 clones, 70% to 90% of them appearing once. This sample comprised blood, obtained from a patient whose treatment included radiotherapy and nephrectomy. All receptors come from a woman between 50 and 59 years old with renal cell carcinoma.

The CDR3 DNA reads TGCGCCAGCAGTGCATCCGCGGGATTGGGCACAGATACGCAGTATTTT. Translated, it gives CASSASAGLGTDTQYF. This chain links TRBV10-1 with TRBJ2-3; D perhaps matches TRBD2 (6 bases). CDR1 and CDR2 from the germline V gene are WNHNN and SYGVQD (reference sequence). The V and J ends lost 4 bases and 1 base respectively, with 15 bases between them. CDR3 length equals 16 residues.

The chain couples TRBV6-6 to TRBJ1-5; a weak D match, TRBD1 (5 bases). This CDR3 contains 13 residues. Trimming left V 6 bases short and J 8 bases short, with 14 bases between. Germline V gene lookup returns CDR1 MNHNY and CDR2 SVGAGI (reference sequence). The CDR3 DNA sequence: TGTGCCAGCAGGCACACAGGAGGTGAGCCCCAGCATTTT. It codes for CASRHTGGEPQHF.

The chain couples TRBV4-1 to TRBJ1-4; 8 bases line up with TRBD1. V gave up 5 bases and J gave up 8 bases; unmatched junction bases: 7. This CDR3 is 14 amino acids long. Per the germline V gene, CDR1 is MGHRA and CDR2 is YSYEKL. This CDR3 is CASSLDRDLEKLFF. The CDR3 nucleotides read TGCGCCAGCAGCTTGGACAGGGATCTGGAAAAACTGTTTTTT.

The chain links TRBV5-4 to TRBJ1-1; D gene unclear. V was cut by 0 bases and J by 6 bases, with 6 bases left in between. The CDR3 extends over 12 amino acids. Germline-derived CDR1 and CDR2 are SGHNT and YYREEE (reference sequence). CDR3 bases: TGTGCCAGCAGCTTGGATGTCGCTGAAGCTTTCTTT. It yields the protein CASSLDVAEAFF.